The next 30 T cell receptor beta chains were all read from a single sample in a study of T cell responses to AZD1222 COVID-19 vaccine. The repertoire was sequenced with immunoSEQ multiplex PCR; TCRdb's copy has only in-frame clones and lacks some. The sample contains roughly 120,000 clones, around 83% of which appear only once. Sequenced material: peripheral blood, taken 28 days after the second AZD1222 dose. These receptors were taken from an adult who received the AZD1222 COVID-19 vaccine.

The V call is TRBV5-1, the J call TRBJ1-1, with TRBD1 matching 10 bases. Trimming removed 4 bases from V and 4 bases from J; junction bases left unmatched: 4. This CDR3 is built from 14 residues. CDR1 and CDR2 from the germline V gene are SGHRS and YFSETQ. The CDR3 reads CASSMGQGTTEAFF. The CDR3 DNA sequence: TGCGCCAGCAGCATGGGACAGGGGACCACTGAAGCTTTCTTT.

This clone was seen just once. The rearrangement uses TRBV24-1 and TRBJ2-6; the D gene is possibly TRBD1 (6 bases). CDR3 length: 19 amino acids. Germline assignment: CDR1 KGHDR and CDR2 SFDVKD. The ends were cut back, 5 bases at V and 4 bases at J, with 23 bases in the middle. CDR3 nucleotides: TGTGCCACCAGTGCCAAAACAGGGTTTCGAGGGTCGGGGGCCAACGTCCTGACTTTC. Its protein product is CATSAKTGFRGSGANVLTF.

CDR3 nucleotides: TGTGCCACCAGTGAGACAGGGGGGATGAACACCGGGGAGCTGTTTTTT. Its translation is CATSETGGMNTGELFF. The V and J genes are TRBV24-1 and TRBJ2-2; 9 bases are a match to TRBD1. Trimming at V came to 4 bases and at J to 1 base, leaving 3 bases not matched to a gene. CDR1 and CDR2 (germline): KGHDR, SFDVKD. The CDR3 contains 16 residues.

The J gene is TRBJ2-1, the V gene TRBV3-1 (or the pseudogene TRBV3-2), with D possibly TRBD2 on 6 matching bases. Germline V CDR1 and CDR2: LGHDT, YNNKEL (reference sequence). There are 15 residues in the CDR3. V was trimmed by 5 bases and J by 0 bases, leaving 11 bases between them. The CDR3 region has the DNA TGTGCCAGCAGCGAGACTAGGAGCTCCTACAATGAGCAGTTCTTC. It translates to CASSETRSSYNEQFF.

The rearrangement uses TRBV7-9 and TRBJ1-2; D unclear. V lost 7 bases to trimming and J lost 7 bases, with 13 bases between them. This CDR3 is built from 12 residues. Germline V gives CDR1 SEHNR, CDR2 FQNEAQ (reference sequence). DNA of the CDR3: TGTGCCAGCACCCTTGGCGGGCGTGGCTACACCTTC. It encodes CASTLGGRGYTF. Together with reference TRBV7-9 and TRBJ1-2, the CDR3 gives the full variable domain: DTGVSQNPRHKITKRGQNVTFRCDPISEHNRLYWYRQTLGQGPEFLTYFQNEAQLEKSRLLSDRFSAERPKGSFSTLEIQRTEQGDSAMYLCASTLGGRGYTFGSGTRLTVV.

The chain employs TRBV19 and TRBJ1-2; D gene uncertain. Germline values: CDR1 LNHDA, CDR2 SQIVND (reference sequence). The CDR3 sequence is 13 residues long. V lost 10 bases and J lost 1, with 13 bases in between. CDR3 nucleotide sequence: TGTGCCACCGAGTCAAGGGTTAACTATGGCTACACCTTC. Protein sequence: CATESRVNYGYTF.

This clone was observed a handful of times. V gene TRBV6-6 combines with J gene TRBJ2-5; the D is unclear. V was shortened by 6 bases and J by 3 bases, with 8 bases between the two germline ends. The length of the CDR3 is 12 residues. Germline V gene lookup returns CDR1 MNHNY and CDR2 SVGAGI (reference sequence). The DNA of the CDR3 is TGTGCCAGCAGCCTTGTTGAAGAGACCCAGTACTTC. Protein product: CASSLVEETQYF.

The chain recombines TRBV30 with TRBJ1-1; 7 nucleotides match TRBD1. From germline, CDR1 is GTSNPN and CDR2 SVGIG (reference sequence). The CDR3 is 17 amino acids. The V and J ends lost 1 base and 4 bases, in that order; junction bases with no gene match: 15. This CDR3 reads CAWSAPGGLFRFTEAFF. CDR3 sequence (DNA): TGTGCCTGGAGTGCACCAGGGGGGCTCTTTAGGTTCACTGAAGCTTTCTTT.

The chain is built from TRBV27 and TRBJ1-1, with D perhaps TRBD1 (5 bases). The CDR3 contains 11 residues. Trimming cost V 8 bases and J 4 bases, with 8 bases left between them. Germline V lookup: CDR1 MNHEY, CDR2 SMNVEV (reference sequence). The DNA of the CDR3 is TGTGCCAGCCACGGGGGCACTGAAGCTTTCTTT. It specifies CASHGGTEAFF.

This chain connects TRBV13 to TRBJ2-3; 9 bases are shared with TRBD1. The ends lost 6 bases at V and 3 bases at J; junction bases unmatched: 4. This CDR3 comprises 14 residues. Germline CDR1 is PRHDT and CDR2 is FYEKMQ (reference sequence). In nucleotides, the CDR3 is TGTGCCAGCAGGACAGGGGGGAGGACAGATACGCAGTATTTT. Amino acid sequence: CASRTGGRTDTQYF. The complete variable domain, with remaining parts taken from reference TRBV13 and TRBJ2-3, reads AAGVIQSPRHLIKEKRETATLKCYPIPRHDTVYWYQQGPGQDPQFLISFYEKMQSDKGSIPDRFSAQQFSDYHSELNMSSLELGDSALYFCASRTGGRTDTQYFGPGTRLTVL.

The chain carries TRBV20-1 and TRBJ2-5; D might be TRBD1 or TRBD2, each matching 5 bases. Trimming stripped 7 bases from V and 4 bases from J, with 10 bases between. This CDR3 is built from 11 residues. CDR1 is DFQATT, CDR2 SNEGSKA, per germline (reference sequence). DNA for the CDR3: TGCAGTGTGCCTGGGGGAGAGACCCAGTACTTC. It codes for CSVPGGETQYF.

In this sample, this clone turned up a few times. Different DNA sequences within this sample yield the same CDR3. The chain joins TRBV19 to TRBJ1-5; 7 positions match TRBD1. In germline, CDR1 is LNHDA, CDR2 SQIVND (reference sequence). The CDR3 consists of 14 residues. Trimming took 5 bases from V and 5 from J; bases not matched to a gene: 6. The CDR3 bases are TGTGCCAGTAGTCCCGGACAGGCTGATCAGCCCCAGCATTTT. Translated: CASSPGQADQPQHF.

The chain couples TRBV5-1 to TRBJ1-3; the D gene is possibly TRBD1 (6 bases). The CDR3 sequence is 16 residues long. Germline lookup yields CDR1 SGHRS and CDR2 YFSETQ. Trimming left V 1 base short and J 3 bases short, with 14 bases between. The CDR3 region has the DNA TGCGCCAGCAGCTTGTTGGCCACAGGGAGTGGAAACACCATATATTTT. Residues: CASSLLATGSGNTIYF.

V is TRBV2 and J is TRBJ1-5; D may be TRBD1 (5 bases). The germline V gene has CDR1 SNHLY and CDR2 FYNNEI. This CDR3 has 14 residues. Between the trimmed V and J ends, which lost 7 bases and 0 bases, there was a span of 10 bases. The CDR3 bases are TGTGCCAGCACTGGGACTTATAGCAATCAGCCCCAGCATTTT. The encoded protein is CASTGTYSNQPQHF. The variable domain in full, with the rest retrieved from reference TRBV2 and TRBJ1-5, is EPEVTQTPSHQVTQMGQEVILRCVPISNHLYFYWYRQILGQKVEFLVSFYNNEISEKSEIFDDQFSVERPDGSNFTLKIRSTKLEDSAMYFCASTGTYSNQPQHFGDGTRLSIL.

V is TRBV7-2 and J is TRBJ2-7; 12 bases fit TRBD2. Germline V gene lookup returns CDR1 SGHTA and CDR2 FQGNSA. J gave up 7 bases and V 4 bases, and 11 bases lay outside the gene matches. The CDR3 sequence is 16 residues long. CDR3 DNA sequence: TGTGCCAGCAGCTCGCAGACTAGCGGGAGAAGAGGTGAGCAGTACTTC. It encodes CASSSQTSGRRGEQYF.

The rearrangement joins TRBV10-2 to TRBJ2-7; maybe TRBD1 (6 bases). This CDR3 is 15 amino acids long. Germline CDR1 WSHSY, CDR2 SAAADI. V shed 0 bases and J shed 4 bases, with 13 bases lying between them. In nucleotides, the CDR3 is TGCGCCAGCAGTGAGTCACCAGGGGAGCGATACGAGCAGTACTTC. Amino acid sequence: CASSESPGERYEQYF.

The genes are TRBV6-2 or TRBV6-3 and TRBJ2-7; the D call may be TRBD1 or TRBD2 (5 bases each). Germline assignment: CDR1 MNHEY and CDR2 SVGEGT. This CDR3 has 17 residues. The ends were cut back, 6 bases at V and 1 base at J, with 22 bases in the middle. The CDR3 bases are TGTGCCAGCAGCTTTTCCCACAGCGGCAGGGCTTCCTACGAGCAGTACTTC. It encodes CASSFSHSGRASYEQYF.

This clone has a handful of counts. The J gene is TRBJ2-1, the V gene TRBV7-3; TRBD2 aligns across 7 bases. The V gene end was trimmed by 4 bases and the J gene end by 3 bases; junction bases not matched to a gene: 3. Germline V CDR1 and CDR2: SGHTA, FQGTGA. The CDR3 runs to 14 residues. The CDR3 DNA sequence: TGTGCCAGCAGCTCGGCGGGGGACTACAATGAGCAGTTCTTC. Protein product: CASSSAGDYNEQFF.

The genes are TRBV10-3 and TRBJ1-1, with D possibly TRBD1 on 6 matching bases. Germline lookup yields CDR1 ENHRY and CDR2 SYGVKD. The CDR3 spans 16 residues. Trimming stripped 3 bases from V and 3 bases from J, with 17 bases between. The CDR3 sequence: CAISELGGTGDTEAFF. The CDR3 DNA follows: TGTGCCATCAGTGAATTAGGGGGGACCGGGGACACTGAAGCTTTCTTT.

The CDR3 spells CASRPGGPGEKLFF. CDR3 DNA sequence: TGCGCCAGCAGGCCCGGGGGCCCGGGTGAAAAACTGTTTTTT. The gene calls are TRBV5-1 and TRBJ1-4, with TRBD1 as a possible D gene (6 bases). Trimming removed 5 bases at V and 7 bases at J, with 15 bases between. In germline, CDR1 is SGHRS, CDR2 YFSETQ. This CDR3 region has 14 residues. Filled out from reference TRBV5-1 and TRBJ1-4, the complete variable domain reads KAGVTQTPRYLIKTRGQQVTLSCSPISGHRSVSWYQQTPGQGLQFLFEYFSETQRNKGNFPGRFSGRQFSNSRSEMNVSTLELGDSALYLCASRPGGPGEKLFFGSGTQLSVL.

V gene TRBV29-1 combines with J gene TRBJ2-1; no definite D call. V was shortened by 7 bases and J by 7 bases, with 14 bases between the two germline ends. The CDR3 runs 12 residues. The germline gives CDR1 SQVTM, CDR2 ANQGSEA. In DNA, the CDR3 is TGCAGCGCCGACCGGTCCGGGAATGAGCAGTTCTTC. Its protein product is CSADRSGNEQFF.

This clone is medium-sized by share. The chain couples TRBV5-8 to TRBJ2-2, with a tentative D call TRBD1 (6 bases). Trimming removed 4 bases from V and 5 bases from J, with 15 bases in between. Germline-derived CDR1 and CDR2 are SGHTS and YDEGEE. CDR3 length: 15 residues. CDR3 amino acids: CASSTDSQGTGELFF. In nucleotides, the CDR3 is TGTGCCAGCAGCACCGACAGTCAGGGGACCGGGGAGCTGTTTTTT. Based on the CDR3 plus reference TRBV5-8 and TRBJ2-2, the full variable domain is EAGVTQSPTHLIKTRGQQATLRCSPISGHTSVYWYQQALGLGLQFLLWYDEGEERNRGNFPPRFSGRQFPNYSSELNVNALELEDSALYLCASSTDSQGTGELFFGEGSRLTVL.

The rearrangement links TRBV2 to TRBJ1-4; D is uncertain. This CDR3 comprises 14 residues. The V end lost 5 bases, the J end lost 8 bases, and 15 bases lay between the germline ends. In germline, CDR1 is SNHLY, CDR2 FYNNEI. Here the CDR3 DNA reads TGTGCCAGCAGTCGACGGGAACCCGGAGAAAAACTGTTTTTT. Its translation is CASSRREPGEKLFF.

The J gene is TRBJ2-5, the V gene TRBV3-1 (or the pseudogene TRBV3-2); no clear D. CDR1 LGHDT and CDR2 YNNKEL come from the germline V gene (reference sequence). The V end was cut by 1 base, the J end by 6 bases, with 9 bases between. The length of the CDR3 is 13 residues. CDR3 coding DNA: TGTGCCAGCAGCCAAGGTCCGGCACAGACCCAGTACTTC. Translated, it gives CASSQGPAQTQYF.

This chain connects TRBV29-1 to TRBJ1-4, with D perhaps TRBD1 (6 bases). V was clipped by 4 bases and J by 5 bases, with 17 bases between them. Germline V gives CDR1 SQVTM, CDR2 ANQGSEA. The CDR3 has 15 residues. The CDR3 DNA follows: TGCAGCGTTGCGCAGGTTGGGGGCTCGAATGAAAAACTGTTTTTT. It specifies CSVAQVGGSNEKLFF.

The rearrangement uses TRBV5-8 and TRBJ1-6; D remains ambiguous. Trimming cost V 4 bases and J 7 bases, with 12 bases left between them. Germline lookup yields CDR1 SGHTS and CDR2 YDEGEE. CDR3 length: 14 residues. Written as DNA, the CDR3 is TGTGCCAGCAGCGTGGGTCAAACAAATTCACCCCTCCACTTT. Its translation is CASSVGQTNSPLHF.

The rearrangement joins TRBV13 to TRBJ1-1; D not resolved. The ends were cut back, 6 bases at V and 1 base at J, with 9 bases in the middle. The CDR3 totals 13 residues. Per germline, CDR1 PRHDT and CDR2 FYEKMQ (reference sequence). For the CDR3, the DNA is TGTGCCAGCAGTCAAACAGAGAACACTGAAGCTTTCTTT. Translating it yields CASSQTENTEAFF.

V and J are TRBV5-4 and TRBJ1-6; D might be TRBD1 (5 bases). V gave up 3 bases and J gave up 6 bases, with 7 bases separating them. The V gene's germline CDR1 is SGHNT and CDR2 YYREEE (reference sequence). This CDR3 has 13 amino acids. CDR3 in DNA: TGTGCCAGCAGCTCACAGGTTAATTCACCCCTCCACTTT. It specifies CASSSQVNSPLHF.

The V and J genes are TRBV19 and TRBJ2-7; 7 bases line up with TRBD2. Trimming cost V 4 bases and J 0 bases; bases outside gene matches: 3. This CDR3 has 14 residues. The germline V gene has CDR1 LNHDA and CDR2 SQIVND (reference sequence). This chain's CDR3 is CASSSGSASYEQYF. The CDR3 nucleotides read TGTGCCAGTAGTAGCGGGAGTGCCTCCTACGAGCAGTACTTC. Drawing the rest from reference TRBV19 and TRBJ2-7, the complete variable domain is DGGITQSPKYLFRKEGQNVTLSCEQNLNHDAMYWYRQDPGQGLRLIYYSQIVNDFQKGDIAEGYSVSREKKESFPLTVTSAQKNPTAFYLCASSSGSASYEQYFGPGTRLTVT.

This clone was observed once. The J gene is TRBJ1-6, the V gene TRBV19, with D possibly TRBD1 on 5 matching bases. The germline V gene encodes CDR1 LNHDA and CDR2 SQIVND (reference sequence). This CDR3 spans 13 amino acids. V dropped 7 bases and J dropped 8 bases, with 12 bases sitting between them. The CDR3 region has the DNA TGTGCCAGTACCAAAGGGGAGTATTCACCCCTCCACTTT. Protein: CASTKGEYSPLHF. Supplemented by reference TRBV19 and TRBJ1-6, the full variable domain reads DGGITQSPKYLFRKEGQNVTLSCEQNLNHDAMYWYRQDPGQGLRLIYYSQIVNDFQKGDIAEGYSVSREKKESFPLTVTSAQKNPTAFYLCASTKGEYSPLHFGNGTRLTVT.